Shown below are 12 T cell receptor beta chains from a single sample sequenced in a study of blood T cell repertoires in COVID-19. Sequencing was performed with immunoSEQ multiplex PCR; in TCRdb, only in-frame clones are kept and a portion is missing. This sample carries approximately 340,000 clones, about nine tenths of them seen once, and the ten largest clones take around 9.9%. The material sequenced was peripheral blood. These receptor sequences come from a man younger than 45 with COVID-19, enrolled during active disease.

The rearrangement uses TRBV7-7 and TRBJ2-1, with D possibly being TRBD1 (5 bases). V lost 1 base and J 1 base, leaving 8 bases between the germline ends. The CDR3 sequence is 15 residues long. In germline, CDR1 is SSHAT, CDR2 FNYEAQ (reference sequence). CDR3 coding DNA: TGTGCCAGCAGCTTAGAACAGGCGTCCTACAATGAGCAGTTCTTC. Its translation is CASSLEQASYNEQFF.

The CDR3 is CASSSQRGGADTQYF. The CDR3 coding sequence is TGTGCCAGCAGCTCCCAGCGGGGGGGGGCAGATACGCAGTATTTT. This chain links TRBV4-2 with TRBJ2-3; 10 nucleotides agree with TRBD2. J gave up 4 bases and V 5 bases, and 6 bases lay outside the gene matches. Germline V gene lookup returns CDR1 LGHNA and CDR2 YNFKEQ. The CDR3 has 15 amino acids.

This sequence joins TRBV7-2 and TRBJ2-5, with TRBD2 as a possible D gene (6 bases). The length of the CDR3 is 13 residues. V was clipped by 5 bases and J by 4 bases, with 11 bases between them. CDR1 is SGHTA, CDR2 FQGNSA, per germline. CDR3 in DNA: TGTGCCAGCAGCCCAGAGGAGGGAGAGACCCAGTACTTC. This sequence encodes CASSPEEGETQYF.

The chain is built from TRBV4-3 and TRBJ2-7; D possibly corresponds to TRBD1 (5 bases). In germline, CDR1 is LGHNA, CDR2 YSLEER. V was pared by 0 bases and J by 2 bases, with 11 bases between. This CDR3 region has 15 residues. CDR3 region: CASSQEEQGAYEQYF. The DNA of the CDR3 is TGCGCCAGCAGCCAAGAAGAGCAGGGTGCCTACGAGCAGTACTTC.

The chain carries TRBV4-2 and TRBJ2-5; possible D gene TRBD2, 5 bases. The CDR3 runs 13 residues. Per the germline V gene, CDR1 is LGHNA and CDR2 is YNFKEQ. The V end lost 4 bases, the J end lost 3 bases, and 9 bases lay between the germline ends. CDR3 amino acids: CASSLTGKETQYF. In DNA, the CDR3 is TGTGCCAGCAGCCTTACGGGGAAAGAGACCCAGTACTTC.

In this sample, this clone turned up many times. The rearrangement joins TRBV4-3 to TRBJ1-6, with a tentative D call TRBD1 (5 bases). The length of the CDR3 is 18 residues. CDR1 and CDR2 from the germline V gene are LGHNA and YSLEER. The germline V and J ends were trimmed by 0 bases and 0 bases, with 12 bases remaining between them. The CDR3 DNA reads TGCGCCAGCAGCCAAGATGGGCGGGGGAGCTCCTATAATTCACCCCTCCACTTT. Translation: CASSQDGRGSSYNSPLHF.

The CDR3: CSVVKGGRPEAFF. The CDR3 coding sequence is TGCAGCGTTGTAAAGGGAGGAAGGCCTGAAGCTTTCTTT. The chain links TRBV29-1 to TRBJ1-1; D is ambiguous. Germline loops: CDR1 SQVTM, CDR2 ANQGSEA. The CDR3 is 13 residues long. Trimming took 4 bases from V and 6 from J, leaving 15 bases between them.

As concerns this clone: Distinct nucleotide sequences in the sample also encode this CDR3. The V and J genes are TRBV18 and TRBJ2-7; TRBD1 matches at 8 bases. The germline V gene encodes CDR1 KGHSH and CDR2 LQKENI. The CDR3 spans 13 residues. Trimming at V came to 3 bases and at J to 4 bases, leaving 2 bases not matched to a gene. The CDR3 DNA reads as TGTGCCAGCTCACCGGACAGGGCGTACGAGCAGTACTTC. Its translation is CASSPDRAYEQYF.

The chain combines TRBV7-2 with TRBJ2-2, with D possibly matching TRBD2 (6 bases). Per the germline V gene, CDR1 is SGHTA and CDR2 is FQGNSA. V lost 6 bases to trimming and J lost 4 bases, with 15 bases between them. The CDR3 is 15 amino acids. As DNA, the CDR3 is TGTGCCAGCAGTCCTGGGATAGCGGTCACCGGGGAGCTGTTTTTT. Its translation is CASSPGIAVTGELFF.

This clone was seen only a few times. The chain combines TRBV11-1 with TRBJ1-6; no clear D gene. Trimming pared 5 bases from V and 7 bases from J, leaving 3 bases between. The CDR3 is 11 amino acids. Germline loops: CDR1 SGHAT, CDR2 FQDESV (reference sequence). The CDR3 nucleotides read TGTGCCAGCAGCCAAAATTCACCCCTCCACTTT. The encoded protein is CASSQNSPLHF. The variable domain in full, completed from reference TRBV11-1 and TRBJ1-6, reads EAEVAQSPRYKITEKSQAVAFWCDPISGHATLYWYRQILGQGPELLVQFQDESVVDDSQLPKDRFSAERLKGVDSTLKIQPAELGDSAMYLCASSQNSPLHFGNGTRLTVT.

The chain combines TRBV19 with TRBJ2-1; the D gene is possibly TRBD1 (7 bases). The V gene lost 6 bases and the J gene lost 1 base, with 10 bases spanning the gap. This CDR3 spans 14 amino acids. The germline V gene encodes CDR1 LNHDA and CDR2 SQIVND (reference sequence). CDR3 amino acids: CASSRGESYNEQFF. The CDR3 bases are TGTGCCAGTAGCAGGGGGGAATCCTACAATGAGCAGTTCTTC.

Only one count was recorded for this clone. This chain's CDR3 is CASQPGQERYEQYF. In DNA, the CDR3 is TGTGCCAGTCAACCGGGACAGGAGCGCTACGAGCAGTACTTC. The rearrangement uses TRBV5-4 and TRBJ2-7; 8 bases are a match to TRBD1. V lost 8 bases, J lost 3 bases, and 10 bases stayed unmatched. This CDR3 is 14 amino acids long. Germline V lookup: CDR1 SGHNT, CDR2 YYREEE (reference sequence).